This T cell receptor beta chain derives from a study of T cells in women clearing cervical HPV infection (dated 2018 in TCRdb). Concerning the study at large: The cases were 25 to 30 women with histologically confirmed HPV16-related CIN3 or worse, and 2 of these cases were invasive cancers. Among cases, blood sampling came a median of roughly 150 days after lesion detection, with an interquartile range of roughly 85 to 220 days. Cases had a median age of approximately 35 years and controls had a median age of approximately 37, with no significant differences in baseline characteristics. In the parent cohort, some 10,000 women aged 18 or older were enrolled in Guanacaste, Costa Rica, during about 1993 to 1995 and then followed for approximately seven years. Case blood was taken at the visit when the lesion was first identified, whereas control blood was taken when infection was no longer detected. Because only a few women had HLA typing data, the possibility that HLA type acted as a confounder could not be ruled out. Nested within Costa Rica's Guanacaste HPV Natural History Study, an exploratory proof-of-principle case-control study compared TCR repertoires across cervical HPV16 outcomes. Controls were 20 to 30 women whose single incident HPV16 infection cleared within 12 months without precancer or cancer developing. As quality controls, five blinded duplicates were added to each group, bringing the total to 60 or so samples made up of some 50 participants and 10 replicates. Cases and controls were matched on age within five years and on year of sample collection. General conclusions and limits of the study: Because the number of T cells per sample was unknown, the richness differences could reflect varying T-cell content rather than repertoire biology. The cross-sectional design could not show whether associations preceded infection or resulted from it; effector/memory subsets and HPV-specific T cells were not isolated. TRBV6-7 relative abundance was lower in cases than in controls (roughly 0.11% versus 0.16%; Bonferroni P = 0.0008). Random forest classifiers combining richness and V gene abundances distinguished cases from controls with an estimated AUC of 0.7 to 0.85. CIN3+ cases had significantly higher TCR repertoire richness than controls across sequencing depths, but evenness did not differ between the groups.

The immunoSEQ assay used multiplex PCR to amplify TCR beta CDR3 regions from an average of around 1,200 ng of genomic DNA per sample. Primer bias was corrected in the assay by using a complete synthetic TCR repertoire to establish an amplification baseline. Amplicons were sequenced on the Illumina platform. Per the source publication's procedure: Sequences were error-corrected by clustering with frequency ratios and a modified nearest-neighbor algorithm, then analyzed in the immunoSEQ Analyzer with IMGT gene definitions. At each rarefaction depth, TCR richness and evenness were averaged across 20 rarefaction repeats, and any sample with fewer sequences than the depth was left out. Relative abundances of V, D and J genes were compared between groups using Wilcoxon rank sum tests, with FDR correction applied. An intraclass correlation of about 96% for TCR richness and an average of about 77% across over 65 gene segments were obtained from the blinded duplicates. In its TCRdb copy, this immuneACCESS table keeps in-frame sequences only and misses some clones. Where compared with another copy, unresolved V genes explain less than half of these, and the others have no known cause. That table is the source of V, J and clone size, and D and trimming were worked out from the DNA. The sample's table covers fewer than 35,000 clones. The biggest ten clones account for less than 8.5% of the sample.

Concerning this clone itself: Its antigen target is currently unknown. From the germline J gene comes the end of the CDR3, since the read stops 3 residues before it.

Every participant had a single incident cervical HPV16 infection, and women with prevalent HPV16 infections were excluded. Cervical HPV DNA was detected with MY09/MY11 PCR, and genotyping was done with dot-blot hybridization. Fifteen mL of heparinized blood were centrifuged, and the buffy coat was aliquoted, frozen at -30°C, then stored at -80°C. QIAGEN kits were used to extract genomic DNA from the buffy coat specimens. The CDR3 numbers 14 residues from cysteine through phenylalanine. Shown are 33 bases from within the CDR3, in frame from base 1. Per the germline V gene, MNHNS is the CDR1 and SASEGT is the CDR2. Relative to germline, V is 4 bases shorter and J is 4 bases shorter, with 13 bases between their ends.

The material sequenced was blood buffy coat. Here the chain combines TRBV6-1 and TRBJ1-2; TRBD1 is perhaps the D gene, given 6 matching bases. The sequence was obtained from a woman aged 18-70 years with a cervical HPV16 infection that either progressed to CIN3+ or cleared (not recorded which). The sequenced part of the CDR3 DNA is TGTGCCAGCAGTGCAGGGGCTCGCATCTATGGC. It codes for CASSAGARIYG. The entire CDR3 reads CASSAGARIYGYTF.